The 10 T cell receptor beta chains given below trace back to one sample, sequenced in a study of metastatic and nonmetastatic thyroid tumors. Prior to thyroid surgery, none of the patients had received any treatment. With MiXCR, TCRdb reprocessed the PCR reads. This table holds about 45,000 clones, 3.2% found once. The specimen was blood. These receptors were taken from a female donor with papillary thyroid cancer or a benign thyroid nodule (not recorded which). Some clones in this sample may be carry-over from other donors' samples.

This clone was counted at least ten times. The rearrangement joins TRBV6-2 or TRBV6-3 to TRBJ2-1, with D possibly TRBD1 on 6 matching bases. V gave up 6 bases and J gave up 0 bases, with 9 bases separating them. From germline, CDR1 is MNHEY and CDR2 SVGEGT. The CDR3 loop spans 14 amino acids. The CDR3 bases are TGTGCCAGCAGCCGGACAGCCTCCTACAATGAGCAGTTCTTC. Protein: CASSRTASYNEQFF.

The table lists this clone with many counts. This chain connects TRBV7-2 to TRBJ1-1, with no clear D. The V end was cut by 5 bases, the J end by 1 base, with 14 bases between. In germline, CDR1 is SGHTA, CDR2 FQGNSA. The CDR3 covers 15 residues. As DNA, the CDR3 is TGTGCCAGCAGCGATCGGGGTCTTGGGAACACTGAAGCTTTCTTT. This translates into CASSDRGLGNTEAFF.

The chain has TRBV20-1 and TRBJ2-3, with 10 bases fitting TRBD1. The CDR3 contains 14 residues. In germline, CDR1 is DFQATT, CDR2 SNEGSKA (reference sequence). Trimming cost V 3 bases and J 4 bases; bases outside gene matches: 4. The CDR3 DNA is TGCAGTGCTAGGGGGACAGGGGCAGCAGATACGCAGTATTTT. The encoded protein is CSARGTGAADTQYF.

The chain links TRBV19 to TRBJ2-1; D uncertain. The CDR3 is 12 amino acids. Germline assignment: CDR1 LNHDA and CDR2 SQIVND (reference sequence). Deletions cut 0 bases from V and 10 bases from J, with 7 bases between. The CDR3 nucleotides read TGTGCCAGTAGTATAGAAAGGATGGAGCAGTTCTTC. Protein product: CASSIERMEQFF.

This clone came up many times. The chain couples TRBV11-3 to TRBJ2-7; unclear D gene. Trimming cost V 0 bases and J 1 base, with 7 bases left between them. The CDR3 is 14 amino acids. CDR1 and CDR2 from the germline V gene are SGHNT and YENEEA. CDR3 bases: TGTGCCAGCAGCTTAGACCCAAATTCCTACGAGCAGTACTTC. This codes for CASSLDPNSYEQYF.

This clone was found a few times. The J gene is TRBJ2-7, the V gene TRBV20-1; 14 bases are shared with TRBD2. The germline gives CDR1 DFQATT, CDR2 SNEGSKA (reference sequence). The CDR3 extends over 15 amino acids. V was pared by 3 bases and J by 4 bases, with 5 bases of the junction left unmatched. The CDR3 DNA reads as TGCAGTGCTAGCAAGGGACTAGCGGGAGAATACGAGCAGTACTTC. It yields the protein CSASKGLAGEYEQYF.

This clone came up a few times. One end of the junction varies from germline; a read error may be responsible. Other DNA sequences in this specimen translate into the identical CDR3. The chain is built from TRBV6-4 and TRBJ2-2; 7 nucleotides line up with TRBD1. The CDR3 extends over 16 amino acids. Germline-derived CDR1 and CDR2 are MRHNA and SNTAGT. The chain's CDR3 is CASSDSRTGNTGELFF. The CDR3 DNA reads TGTGCCAGCAGTGACTCGCGGACAGGAAATACCGGGGAGCTGTTTTTC.

This clone was detected ten times or more. The chain employs TRBV20-1 and TRBJ2-5; D remains unclear. The CDR3 is 12 residues long. Germline loops: CDR1 DFQATT, CDR2 SNEGSKA (reference sequence). The V and J ends lost 6 bases and 2 bases respectively, with 10 bases between them. The CDR3 loop is CSAHRGQETQYF. CDR3 nucleotide sequence: TGCAGTGCGCATCGTGGTCAAGAGACCCAGTACTTC.

This clone occurred many times. A much larger clone differs from this one at a single base, so this may be a read error. The chain combines TRBV6-2 or TRBV6-3 with TRBJ2-1, with D maybe TRBD1 (5 bases). The CDR3 loop spans 13 amino acids. V lost 8 bases to trimming and J lost 6 bases, with 14 bases between them. The germline gives CDR1 MNHEY, CDR2 SVGEGT. CDR3 DNA: TGTGCCAGCCGAAGGGAAAGGGGCAATGAGCAGTTCTTC. It specifies CASRRERGNEQFF.

This clone was found a few times. This chain connects TRBV11-3 to TRBJ1-2; D unclear. V dropped 0 bases and J dropped 3 bases, with 5 bases sitting between them. Germline CDR1 is SGHNT and CDR2 is YENEEA. The CDR3 loop spans 13 amino acids. The CDR3 sequence is CASSLDLDYGYTF. The DNA for the CDR3 is TGTGCCAGCAGCTTAGATTTGGACTATGGCTACACCTTC.